A selection of T cell receptor beta chains follows, all from one sample in a study of Graves' ophthalmopathy and Graves' hyperthyroidism. TCRdb reprocessed the multiplex PCR reads with MiXCR, giving one entry per CDR3 protein. The sample has some 390,000 distinct CDR3 sequences; about a sixth are singletons. The sample comprised peripheral blood. The receptor set was obtained from a young woman with Graves' ophthalmopathy. Each CDR3 is given with its conserved first and last residue. D genes are given only for firm matches. A row's size may be missing; if present it is once, few, many or a size class.

>TRBJ1-6|TRBV28|NA|NA
CASSSEPPLHF
TGTGCCAGCAGTTCGGAGCCACCCCTCCACTTT
>TRBJ2-2|TRBV6-1|many|NA
CASGPTNTGELFF
TGTGCCAGCGGACCCACGAACACCGGGGAGCTGTTTTTT
>TRBJ2-7|TRBV6-5|many|NA
CASSYSGNGAYEQYF
TGTGCCAGCAGTTATAGTGGGAATGGTGCCTACGAGCAGTACTTC
>TRBJ1-1|TRBV6-1|many|NA
CASSEAWVEENTEAFF
TGTGCCAGCAGTGAAGCATGGGTCGAAGAGAACACTGAAGCTTTCTTT
>TRBJ1-6|TRBV5-4|many|NA
CASSWGFGNSPLHF
TGTGCCAGCAGCTGGGGATTTGGGAATTCACCCCTCCACTTT
>TRBJ2-2|TRBV12-3/TRBV12-4|many|NA
CASSLGYWRGSNTGELFF
TGTGCCAGCAGTTTAGGGTACTGGAGGGGATCGAACACCGGGGAGCTGTTTTTT
>TRBJ2-7|TRBV7-2|many|TRBD2
CASSLGYSGRIYEQYF
TGTGCCAGCAGCTTAGGGTACAGCGGGAGGATCTACGAGCAGTACTTC
>TRBJ2-7|TRBV12-3/TRBV12-4|many|TRBD2
CASSLTSGMYEQYF
TGTGCCAGCAGTTTGACTAGCGGGATGTACGAGCAGTACTTC
>TRBJ1-2|TRBV6-5|few|TRBD1
CASSSTGEWNYGYTF
TGTGCCAGCAGTTCTACAGGGGAATGGAACTATGGCTACACCTTC
>TRBJ1-6|TRBV9|many|NA
CASSETPTGYNSPLHF
TGTGCCAGCAGCGAAACACCGACAGGTTATAATTCACCCCTCCACTTT
>TRBJ1-1|TRBV27|many|TRBD1
CASRQGSVNTEAFF
TGTGCCAGCCGACAGGGGAGCGTGAACACTGAAGCTTTCTTT
>TRBJ2-7|TRBV28|many|TRBD2
CASSPSGTSRYEQYF
TGTGCCAGCAGTCCGTCCGGGACTAGTCGGTACGAGCAGTACTTC
>TRBJ1-6|TRBV20-1|many|NA
CSAREQGNSPLHF
TGCAGTGCTAGAGAGCAGGGGAATTCACCCCTCCACTTT
>TRBJ1-1|TRBV4-3|many|NA
CASSQDSNTEAFF
TGCGCCAGCAGCCAAGATTCGAACACTGAAGCTTTCTTT
>TRBJ1-2|TRBV7-2|many|NA
CASSLDTVYGYTF
TGTGCCAGCAGCTTAGACACAGTCTATGGCTACACCTTC
>TRBJ1-3|TRBV6-1|many|TRBD1
CASYPDRGAGNTIYF
TGTGCCAGCTATCCCGACAGGGGAGCTGGAAACACCATATATTTT
>TRBJ1-2|TRBV6-4|many|NA
CASNYVGGYTF
TGTGCCAGCAATTACGTCGGTGGCTACACCTTC
>TRBJ2-7|TRBV19|many|TRBD1
CASREGAWQYF
TGTGCCAGTAGAGAGGGGGCATGGCAGTACTTC
>TRBJ2-5|TRBV29-1|NA|NA
CSVVGISAETQYF
TGCAGCGTTGTTGGAATTAGCGCAGAGACCCAGTACTTC
>TRBJ1-2|TRBV30|many|NA
CAFTGMANYGYTF
TGTGCCTTCACAGGGATGGCTAACTATGGCTACACCTTC
>TRBJ1-1|TRBV24-1|many|TRBD1
CATSRQGGTEAFF
TGTGCCACCAGCCGACAGGGGGGCACTGAAGCTTTCTTT
>TRBJ1-1|TRBV4-1|NA|NA
CASSQAEREAFF
TGCGCCAGCAGCCAAGCCGAGCGGGAAGCTTTCTTT
>TRBJ2-2|TRBV29-1|many|NA
CSIRLGWGQPGGELFF
TGCAGCATTCGGCTCGGGTGGGGGCAACCGGGCGGGGAGCTGTTTTTT
>TRBJ2-5|TRBV12-3/TRBV12-4|many|NA
CASSPSGFGVETQYF
TGTGCCAGCAGCCCTTCTGGGTTTGGGGTGGAGACCCAGTACTTC
>TRBJ1-1|TRBV30|many|TRBD1
CASQTGGMNTEAFF
TGTGCCTCCCAGACAGGGGGTATGAACACTGAAGCTTTCTTT
>TRBJ1-5|TRBV19|many|NA
CASSLHRDQPQHF
TGTGCCAGTAGCCTCCACAGGGATCAGCCCCAGCATTTT
>TRBJ2-2|TRBV6-2/TRBV6-3|many|NA
CASSYGRGNTGELFF
TGTGCCAGCAGTTACGGCAGGGGCAACACCGGGGAGCTGTTTTTT
>TRBJ1-2|TRBV20-1|many|TRBD1
CSVGDRDGANYGYTF
TGCAGTGTGGGGGACAGGGATGGAGCTAACTATGGCTACACCTTC
>TRBJ1-1|TRBV5-1|many|NA
CASSLGNQNTEAFF
TGCGCCAGCAGCTTAGGGAATCAGAACACTGAAGCTTTCTTT
>TRBJ1-1|TRBV29-1|many|TRBD1
CSVDHRGQNTEAFF
TGCAGCGTAGACCACAGGGGGCAGAACACTGAAGCTTTCTTT
>TRBJ2-2|TRBV4-1|few|TRBD2
CASSQDGLAGGQNTGELFF
TGCGCCAGCAGCCAGGACGGACTAGCGGGAGGGCAGAACACCGGGGAGCTGTTTTTT
>TRBJ2-5|TRBV14|many|NA
CASSQVRGRGTQYF
TGTGCCAGCAGCCAAGTGAGAGGTCGGGGGACCCAGTACTTC
>TRBJ2-2|TRBV10-3|many|TRBD2
CAISDSLGGSDNGELFF
TGTGCCATCAGTGACTCCTTGGGCGGGAGTGATAACGGGGAGCTGTTTTTT